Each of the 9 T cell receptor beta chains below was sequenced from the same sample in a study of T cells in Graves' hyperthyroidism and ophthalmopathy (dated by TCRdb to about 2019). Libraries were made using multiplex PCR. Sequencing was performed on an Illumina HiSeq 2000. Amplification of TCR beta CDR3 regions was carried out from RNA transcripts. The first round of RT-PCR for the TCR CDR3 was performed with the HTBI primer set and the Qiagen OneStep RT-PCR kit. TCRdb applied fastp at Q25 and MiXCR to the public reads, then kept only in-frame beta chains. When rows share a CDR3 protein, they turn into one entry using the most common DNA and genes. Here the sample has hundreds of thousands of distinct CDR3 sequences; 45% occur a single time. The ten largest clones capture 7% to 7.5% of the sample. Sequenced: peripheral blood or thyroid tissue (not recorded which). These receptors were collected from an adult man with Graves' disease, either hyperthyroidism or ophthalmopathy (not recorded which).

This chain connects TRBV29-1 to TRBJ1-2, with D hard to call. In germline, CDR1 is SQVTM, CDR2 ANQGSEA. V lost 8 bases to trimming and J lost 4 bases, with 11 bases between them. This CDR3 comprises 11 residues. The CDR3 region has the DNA TGCAGCACGACCGGCACCTATGGCTACACCTTC. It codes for CSTTGTYGYTF.

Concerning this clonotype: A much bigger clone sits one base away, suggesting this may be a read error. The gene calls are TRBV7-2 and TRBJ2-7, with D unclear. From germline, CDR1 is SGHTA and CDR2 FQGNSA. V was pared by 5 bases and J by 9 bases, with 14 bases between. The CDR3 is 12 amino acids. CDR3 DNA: TGTGCCAGCAGCAGCCGCACGGTCGGGCAGTACTTC. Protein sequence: CASSSRTVGQYF.

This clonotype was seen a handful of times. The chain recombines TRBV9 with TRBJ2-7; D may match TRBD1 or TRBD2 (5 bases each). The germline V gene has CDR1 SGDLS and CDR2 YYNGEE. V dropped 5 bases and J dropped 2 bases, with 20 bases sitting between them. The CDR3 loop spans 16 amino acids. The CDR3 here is CASSYGTWGSTYEQYF. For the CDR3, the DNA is TGTGCCAGCAGTTACGGGACCTGGGGGTCGACCTACGAGCAGTACTTC.

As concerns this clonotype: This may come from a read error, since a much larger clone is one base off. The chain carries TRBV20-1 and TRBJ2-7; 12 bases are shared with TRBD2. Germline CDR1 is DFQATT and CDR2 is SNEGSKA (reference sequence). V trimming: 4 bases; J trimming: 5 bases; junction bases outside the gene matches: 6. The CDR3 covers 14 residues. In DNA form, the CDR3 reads TGCAGTGCTACGCCTAGCGGGAGGGGCCACGAGCAGTACTTC. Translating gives CSATPSGRGHEQYF.

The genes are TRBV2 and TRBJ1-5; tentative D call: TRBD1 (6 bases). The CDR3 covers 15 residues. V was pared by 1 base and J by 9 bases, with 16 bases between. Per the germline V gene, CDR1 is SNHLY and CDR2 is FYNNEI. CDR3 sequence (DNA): TGTGCCAGCAGTGAAGGGGGGCAGACGAAGGTGCCCCAGCATTTT. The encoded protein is CASSEGGQTKVPQHF. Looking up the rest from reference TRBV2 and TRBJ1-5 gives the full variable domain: EPEVTQTPSHQVTQMGQEVILRCVPISNHLYFYWYRQILGQKVEFLVSFYNNEISEKSEIFDDQFSVERPDGSNFTLKIRSTKLEDSAMYFCASSEGGQTKVPQHFGDGTRLSIL.

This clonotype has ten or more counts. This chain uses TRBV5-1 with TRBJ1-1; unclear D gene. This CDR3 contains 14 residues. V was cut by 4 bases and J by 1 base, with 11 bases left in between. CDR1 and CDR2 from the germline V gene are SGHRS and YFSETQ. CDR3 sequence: CASSAARGNTEAFF. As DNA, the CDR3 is TGCGCCAGCAGCGCGGCGAGAGGGAACACTGAAGCTTTCTTT.

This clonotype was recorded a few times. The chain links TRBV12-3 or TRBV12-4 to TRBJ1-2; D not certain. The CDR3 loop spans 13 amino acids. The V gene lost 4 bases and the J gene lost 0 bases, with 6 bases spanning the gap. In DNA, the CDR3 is TGTGCCAGCAGTTATGCTACTAACTATGGCTACACCTTC. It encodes CASSYATNYGYTF.

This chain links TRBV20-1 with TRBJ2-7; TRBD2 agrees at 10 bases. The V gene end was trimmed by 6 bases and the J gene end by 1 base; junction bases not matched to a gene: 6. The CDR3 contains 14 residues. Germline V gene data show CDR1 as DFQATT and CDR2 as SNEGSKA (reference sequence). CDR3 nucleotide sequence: TGCAGTGCAGCTAGCGGGAGATTATCCTACGAGCAGTACTTC. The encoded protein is CSAASGRLSYEQYF.

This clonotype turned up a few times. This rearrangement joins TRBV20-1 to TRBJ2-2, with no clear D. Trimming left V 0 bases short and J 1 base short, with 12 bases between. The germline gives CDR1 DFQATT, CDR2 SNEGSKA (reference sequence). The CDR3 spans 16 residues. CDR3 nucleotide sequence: TGCAGTGCTAGAGATACTCGAAAACAGAACACCGGGGAGCTGTTTTTT. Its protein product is CSARDTRKQNTGELFF.